A selection of T cell receptor beta chains follows, all from one sample in a study of PD-1 blockade in classical Hodgkin lymphoma. Assay used: immunoSEQ multiplex PCR; TCRdb lists only in-frame clones, some missing. The sample has 89,000 or so clones, approximately 91% seen once; the top ten hold less than 3%. The sequences come from peripheral blood mononuclear cells (PBMCs), collected before the second cycle of nivolumab. These receptors came from a human donor with classical Hodgkin lymphoma. CDR3s include the opening cysteine and the closing phenylalanine or tryptophan. The D gene is left open where the match is weak. Expanded clones are given a class, and other clones once, few, many or no size at all.

clone_size: NA
v_call: TRBV4-1
j_call: TRBJ2-1
d_call: NA
cdr3_aa: CASSQLTNSYNEQFF
cdr3_nt: TGCGCCAGCAGCCAACTTACTAATTCCTACAATGAGCAGTTCTTC

clone_size: NA
v_call: TRBV4-1
j_call: TRBJ1-5
d_call: NA
cdr3_aa: CASSRDSNQPQHF
cdr3_nt: TGCGCCAGCAGTCGGGATAGCAATCAGCCCCAGCATTTT

clone_size: NA
v_call: TRBV5-4
j_call: TRBJ2-7
d_call: NA
cdr3_aa: CALRRDGGEQYF
cdr3_nt: TGTGCGCTCCGAAGGGACGGAGGAGAGCAGTACTTC

clone_size: NA
v_call: TRBV5-1
j_call: TRBJ1-2
d_call: NA
cdr3_aa: CASSLGERDGYTF
cdr3_nt: TGCGCCAGCAGCTTGGGAGAGAGAGATGGCTACACCTTC

clone_size: NA
v_call: TRBV11-2
j_call: TRBJ1-1
d_call: NA
cdr3_aa: CASSAGGPTEAFF
cdr3_nt: TGTGCCAGCAGCGCGGGCGGACCGACTGAAGCTTTCTTT

clone_size: NA
v_call: TRBV5-4
j_call: TRBJ1-2
d_call: NA
cdr3_aa: CASYARNYGYTF
cdr3_nt: TGTGCCAGCTACGCCAGAAACTATGGCTACACCTTC

clone_size: NA
v_call: TRBV9
j_call: TRBJ2-7
d_call: NA
cdr3_aa: CASSVDLGGAYEQYF
cdr3_nt: TGTGCCAGCAGCGTAGATTTGGGCGGAGCATACGAGCAGTACTTC

clone_size: NA
v_call: TRBV11-1
j_call: TRBJ2-7
d_call: NA
cdr3_aa: CASSLASGAQAYEQYF
cdr3_nt: TGTGCCAGCAGCTTAGCGAGTGGGGCGCAAGCCTACGAGCAGTACTTC

clone_size: NA
v_call: TRBV6-6
j_call: TRBJ2-3
d_call: NA
cdr3_aa: CASSLSGGYSAQYF
cdr3_nt: TGTGCCAGCAGCCTCTCTGGGGGCTACTCGGCGCAGTATTTT

clone_size: few
v_call: TRBV6-1
j_call: TRBJ1-5
d_call: NA
cdr3_aa: CASKWADDQPQHF
cdr3_nt: TGTGCCAGCAAGTGGGCAGACGATCAGCCCCAGCATTTT

clone_size: NA
v_call: TRBV28
j_call: TRBJ2-7
d_call: NA
cdr3_aa: CASKSSGYEQYF
cdr3_nt: TGTGCCAGCAAATCCAGCGGCTACGAGCAGTACTTC

clone_size: NA
v_call: TRBV11-3
j_call: TRBJ2-7
d_call: NA
cdr3_aa: CASSPDGYEQYF
cdr3_nt: TGTGCCAGCAGTCCCGACGGCTACGAGCAGTACTTC

clone_size: NA
v_call: TRBV27
j_call: TRBJ2-7
d_call: NA
cdr3_aa: CASGIRGPSGEQYF
cdr3_nt: TGTGCCAGCGGCATCAGGGGCCCTTCCGGTGAGCAGTACTTC

clone_size: NA
v_call: TRBV5-1
j_call: TRBJ2-2
d_call: NA
cdr3_aa: CASSSSGELFF
cdr3_nt: TGCGCCAGCAGTTCTTCCGGGGAGCTGTTTTTT

clone_size: NA
v_call: TRBV5-1
j_call: TRBJ2-5
d_call: NA
cdr3_aa: CASSLGPQGGTQYF
cdr3_nt: TGCGCCAGCAGCTTGGGGCCCCAGGGAGGGACCCAGTACTTC